This T cell receptor beta chain was documented in a study of early stage breast cancer tumors. The study's findings and limits: Enriched TCRB sequences shared across patients were mostly commonly generated sequences.

Repertoires were generated with immunoSEQ multiplex PCR, while TCRdb's copy carries only in-frame clones and drops some. Among 5,500 to 7,500 clones listed, 73% were seen once. With respect to this clone: Its antigen is not identified.

Normal breast often needed roughly 100-310 mg of tissue for enough DNA. The sequence derives from a middle-aged person with breast cancer. Material for sequencing was normal breast tissue next to the tumor.

CDR3 nucleotides: TGCGCCAGCAGTGAATGGCCGGGACTAGCGGGAGCAGATACGCAGTATTTT. This translates into CASSEWPGLAGADTQYF. The V call is TRBV10-2, the J call TRBJ2-3, with TRBD2 matching over 14 bases. The CDR3 is 17 residues long. Germline V lookup: CDR1 WSHSY, CDR2 SAAADI. Unmatched junction bases numbered 6, after V lost 3 bases and J lost 4 bases.